Following are 8 T cell receptor beta chains from one sample sequenced in a study of blood T cell repertoires in COVID-19. Some clones are missing from TCRdb's copy, which holds only in-frame ones; the method was immunoSEQ multiplex PCR. The sample lists some 350,000 clones; around 89% were seen once. Sequencing was done on a sample of PBMCs or T cells enriched from blood (not recorded which). Source of these receptors: a young man who had recovered from COVID-19.

The chain joins TRBV19 to TRBJ1-5, with 9 bases identical to TRBD1. The V gene's germline CDR1 is LNHDA and CDR2 SQIVND (reference sequence). The trim removed 11 bases at V and 9 bases at J, leaving 17 bases unmatched. The CDR3 is 15 residues long. The CDR3 loop reads CAYARGQGPSWPQHF. The DNA for the CDR3 is TGTGCCTACGCCCGGGGACAGGGCCCCAGTTGGCCCCAGCATTTT. Full variable domain (remainder filled in from reference TRBV19 and TRBJ1-5): DGGITQSPKYLFRKEGQNVTLSCEQNLNHDAMYWYRQDPGQGLRLIYYSQIVNDFQKGDIAEGYSVSREKKESFPLTVTSAQKNPTAFYLCAYARGQGPSWPQHFGDGTRLSIL.

V and J are TRBV25-1 and TRBJ2-2, with D maybe TRBD1 (6 bases). This CDR3 is built from 14 residues. Germline CDR1 and CDR2: MGHDK and SYGVNS. The V end was cut by 2 bases, the J end by 6 bases, with 10 bases between. For the CDR3, the DNA is TGTGCCAGCAGTGAAAACCAGGGGTCCGGGGAGCTGTTTTTT. Encoded protein: CASSENQGSGELFF.

The V call is TRBV7-6, the J call TRBJ2-7; D gene ambiguous. Trimming removed 1 base from V and 1 base from J, with 8 bases in between. This CDR3 comprises 14 residues. The V gene's germline CDR1 is SGHVS and CDR2 FNYEAQ. CDR3 nucleotide sequence: TGTGCCAGCAGCTTAGGGAAACAGTCCTACGAGCAGTACTTC. This encodes CASSLGKQSYEQYF.

The chain employs TRBV28 and TRBJ2-1; 8 nucleotides line up with TRBD2. The CDR3 has 16 amino acids. Trimming at V came to 6 bases and at J to 1 base, leaving 8 bases not matched to a gene. Per the germline V gene, CDR1 is MDHEN and CDR2 is SYDVKM. CDR3 in amino acids: CASSPGGVRSYNEQFF. CDR3 in DNA: TGTGCCAGCAGCCCCGGGGGGGTAAGGTCCTACAATGAGCAGTTCTTC.

A few counts support this clone. The chain recombines TRBV5-6 with TRBJ2-1; 9 nucleotides line up with TRBD1. Trimming removed 0 bases from V and 6 bases from J; junction bases left unmatched: 7. Germline-derived CDR1 and CDR2 are SGHDT and YYEEEE. The CDR3 has 16 amino acids. Here the CDR3 DNA reads TGTGCCAGCAGCTTGGTCGGGACAGGGTCCGCCAATGAGCAGTTCTTC. Its translation: CASSLVGTGSANEQFF.

V and J are TRBV7-9 and TRBJ1-1; weak D call: TRBD1 (6 bases). The CDR3 covers 15 residues. Per germline, CDR1 SEHNR and CDR2 FQNEAQ (reference sequence). Trimming shortened V by 5 bases and J by 1 base, and 14 bases separated the two germline ends. The CDR3 DNA sequence: TGTGCCAGCAGCCTTCAGGGGACCTCGAACACTGAAGCTTTCTTT. Translating it yields CASSLQGTSNTEAFF.

Only one count was recorded for this clone. The chain has TRBV5-4 and TRBJ1-1; 9 positions match TRBD1. In germline, CDR1 is SGHNT, CDR2 YYREEE (reference sequence). The CDR3 spans 14 residues. The V segment lost 4 bases and the J segment 8 bases; nucleotides outside the gene matches: 9. The CDR3 nucleotides read TGTGCCAGCAGCAGTACCCGGACAGGGGAAGAAGCTTTCTTT. Translated, it gives CASSSTRTGEEAFF.

The CDR3 nucleotides are TGTGCCACCAGCAGAGAGAAAGGGGTAATGTACGAGCAGTACTTC. This translates into CATSREKGVMYEQYF. This rearrangement joins TRBV15 to TRBJ2-7; possible D gene TRBD1, 5 bases. The germline CDR1 and CDR2 sequences are LNHNV and YYDKDF (reference sequence). V was cut by 0 bases and J by 4 bases, with 13 bases left in between. This CDR3 is built from 15 residues.